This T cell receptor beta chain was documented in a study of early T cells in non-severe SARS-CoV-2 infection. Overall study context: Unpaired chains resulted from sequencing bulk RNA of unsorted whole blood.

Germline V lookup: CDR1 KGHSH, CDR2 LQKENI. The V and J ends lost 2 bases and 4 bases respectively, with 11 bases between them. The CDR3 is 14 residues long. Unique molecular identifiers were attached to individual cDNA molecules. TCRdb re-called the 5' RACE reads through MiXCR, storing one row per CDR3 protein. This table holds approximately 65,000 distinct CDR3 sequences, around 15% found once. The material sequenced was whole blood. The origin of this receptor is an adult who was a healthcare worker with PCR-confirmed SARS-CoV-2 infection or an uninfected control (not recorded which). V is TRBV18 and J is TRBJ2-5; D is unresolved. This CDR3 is CASSPMKSGETQYF. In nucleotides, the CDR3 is TGTGCCAGCTCACCAATGAAGTCTGGAGAGACCCAGTACTTC.